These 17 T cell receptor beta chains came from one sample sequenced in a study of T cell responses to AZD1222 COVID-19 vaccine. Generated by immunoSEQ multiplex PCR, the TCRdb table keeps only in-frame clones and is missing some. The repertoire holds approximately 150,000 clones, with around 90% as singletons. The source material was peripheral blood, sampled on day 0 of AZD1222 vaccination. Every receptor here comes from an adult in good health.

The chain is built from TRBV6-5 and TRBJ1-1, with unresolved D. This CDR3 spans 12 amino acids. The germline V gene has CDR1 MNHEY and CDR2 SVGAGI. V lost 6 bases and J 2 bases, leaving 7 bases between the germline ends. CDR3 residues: CASSPENTEAFF. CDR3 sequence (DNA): TGTGCCAGCAGCCCAGAAAACACTGAAGCTTTCTTT.

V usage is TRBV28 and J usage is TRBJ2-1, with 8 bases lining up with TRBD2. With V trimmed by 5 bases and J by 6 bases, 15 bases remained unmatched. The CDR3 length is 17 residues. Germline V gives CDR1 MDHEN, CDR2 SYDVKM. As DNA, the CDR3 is TGTGCCAGCAGTCTGAAGATGGGACTAGTGGGAGGCAATGAGCAGTTCTTC. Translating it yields CASSLKMGLVGGNEQFF.

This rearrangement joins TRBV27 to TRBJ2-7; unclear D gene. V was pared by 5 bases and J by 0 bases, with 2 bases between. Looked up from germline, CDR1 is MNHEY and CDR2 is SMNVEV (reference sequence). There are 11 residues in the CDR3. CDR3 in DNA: TGTGCCAGCAGTCCCTCCTACGAGCAGTACTTC. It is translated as CASSPSYEQYF.

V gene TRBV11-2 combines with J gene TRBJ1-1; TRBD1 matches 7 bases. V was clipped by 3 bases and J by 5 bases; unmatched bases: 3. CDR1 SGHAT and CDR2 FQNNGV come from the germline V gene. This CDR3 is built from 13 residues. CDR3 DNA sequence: TGTGCCAGCAGCTTGGGGACAGCTACTGAAGCTTTCTTT. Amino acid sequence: CASSLGTATEAFF.

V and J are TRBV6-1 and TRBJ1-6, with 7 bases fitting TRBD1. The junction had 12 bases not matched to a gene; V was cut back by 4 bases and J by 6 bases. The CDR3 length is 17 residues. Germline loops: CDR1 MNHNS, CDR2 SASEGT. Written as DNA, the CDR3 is TGTGCCAGCAGTGTACTTACCGGGACAGACACTAATTCACCCCTCCACTTT. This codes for CASSVLTGTDTNSPLHF.

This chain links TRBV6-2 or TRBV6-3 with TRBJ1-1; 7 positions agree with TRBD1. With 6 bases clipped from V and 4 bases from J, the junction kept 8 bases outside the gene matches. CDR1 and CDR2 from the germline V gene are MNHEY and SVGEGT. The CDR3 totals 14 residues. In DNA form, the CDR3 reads TGTGCCAGCAGCTCGGCAGGGGGGGGCACTGAAGCTTTCTTT. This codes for CASSSAGGGTEAFF.

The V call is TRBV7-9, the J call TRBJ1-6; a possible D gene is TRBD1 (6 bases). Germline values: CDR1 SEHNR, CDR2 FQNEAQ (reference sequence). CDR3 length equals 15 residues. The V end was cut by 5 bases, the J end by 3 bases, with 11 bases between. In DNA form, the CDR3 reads TGTGCCAGCAGCGTCCTACAGGGCTATAATTCACCCCTCCACTTT. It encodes CASSVLQGYNSPLHF.

This CDR3 is CSVEVGLAGLSEQFF. In nucleotides, the CDR3 is TGCAGCGTTGAAGTTGGGCTAGCGGGACTCAGTGAGCAGTTCTTC. The chain carries TRBV29-1 and TRBJ2-1; 9 bases are shared with TRBD2. Germline V lookup: CDR1 SQVTM, CDR2 ANQGSEA. Trimming took 1 base from V and 9 from J; bases not matched to a gene: 10. This CDR3 spans 15 amino acids.

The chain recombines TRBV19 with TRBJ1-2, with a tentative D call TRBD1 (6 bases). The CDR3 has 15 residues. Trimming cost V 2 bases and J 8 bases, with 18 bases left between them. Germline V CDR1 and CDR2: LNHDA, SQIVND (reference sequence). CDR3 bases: TGTGCCAGTAGTATAATGTCAGGGGCTGGAGGCGGCTACACCTTC. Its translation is CASSIMSGAGGGYTF.

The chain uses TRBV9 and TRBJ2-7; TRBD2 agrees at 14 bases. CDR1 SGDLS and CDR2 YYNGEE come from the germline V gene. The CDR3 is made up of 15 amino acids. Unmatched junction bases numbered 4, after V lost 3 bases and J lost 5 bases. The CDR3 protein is CASSAMGLAGDEQYF. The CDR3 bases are TGTGCCAGCAGCGCCATGGGACTAGCGGGGGACGAGCAGTACTTC. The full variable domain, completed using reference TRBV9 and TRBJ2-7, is DSGVTQTPKHLITATGQRVTLRCSPRSGDLSVYWYQQSLDQGLQFLIQYYNGEERAKGNILERFSAQQFPDLHSELNLSSLELGDSALYFCASSAMGLAGDEQYFGPGTRLTVT.

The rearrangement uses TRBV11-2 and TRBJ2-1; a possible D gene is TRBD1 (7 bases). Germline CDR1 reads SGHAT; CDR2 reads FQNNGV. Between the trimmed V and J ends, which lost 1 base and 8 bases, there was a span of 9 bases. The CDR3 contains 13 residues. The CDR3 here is CASSLVRGDEQFF. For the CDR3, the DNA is TGTGCCAGCAGCTTAGTCAGGGGGGATGAGCAGTTCTTC.

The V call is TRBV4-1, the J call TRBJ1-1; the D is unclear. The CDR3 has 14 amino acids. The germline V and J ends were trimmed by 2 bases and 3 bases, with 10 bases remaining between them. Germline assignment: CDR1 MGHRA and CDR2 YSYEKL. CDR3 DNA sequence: TGCGCCAGCAGCCAATTGACTGATTACACTGAAGCTTTCTTT. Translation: CASSQLTDYTEAFF.

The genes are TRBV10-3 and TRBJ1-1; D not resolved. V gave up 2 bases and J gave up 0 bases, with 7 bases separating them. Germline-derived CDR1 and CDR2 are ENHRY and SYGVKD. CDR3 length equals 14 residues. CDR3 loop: CAISEKQLNTEAFF. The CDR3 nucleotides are TGTGCCATCAGTGAGAAACAATTGAACACTGAAGCTTTCTTT.

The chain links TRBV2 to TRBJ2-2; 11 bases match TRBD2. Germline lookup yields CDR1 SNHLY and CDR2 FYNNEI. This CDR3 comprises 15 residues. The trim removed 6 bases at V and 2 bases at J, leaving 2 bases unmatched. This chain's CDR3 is CASRGLAVNTGELFF. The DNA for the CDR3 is TGTGCCAGCAGGGGACTAGCGGTAAACACCGGGGAGCTGTTTTTT. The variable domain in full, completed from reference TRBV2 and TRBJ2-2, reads EPEVTQTPSHQVTQMGQEVILRCVPISNHLYFYWYRQILGQKVEFLVSFYNNEISEKSEIFDDQFSVERPDGSNFTLKIRSTKLEDSAMYFCASRGLAVNTGELFFGEGSRLTVL.

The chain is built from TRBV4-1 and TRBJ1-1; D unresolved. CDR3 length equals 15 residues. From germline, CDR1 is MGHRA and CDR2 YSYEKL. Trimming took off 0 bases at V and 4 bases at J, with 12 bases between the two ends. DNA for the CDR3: TGCGCCAGCAGCCAAGATCCTTCCTGGGGCACTGAAGCTTTCTTT. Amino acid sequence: CASSQDPSWGTEAFF.

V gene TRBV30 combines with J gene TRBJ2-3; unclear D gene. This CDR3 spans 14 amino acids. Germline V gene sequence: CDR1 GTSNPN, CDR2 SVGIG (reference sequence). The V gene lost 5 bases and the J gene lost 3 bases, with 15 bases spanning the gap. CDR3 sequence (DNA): TGTGCCTGGGGTTCAAAATCCGTGACAGATACGCAGTATTTT. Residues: CAWGSKSVTDTQYF.

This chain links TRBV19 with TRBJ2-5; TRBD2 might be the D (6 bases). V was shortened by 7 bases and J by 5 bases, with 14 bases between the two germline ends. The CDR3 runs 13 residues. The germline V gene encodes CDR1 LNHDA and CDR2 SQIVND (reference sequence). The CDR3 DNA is TGTGCCAGTAAGGCGGGGTCCCGGGAGACCCAGTACTTC. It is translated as CASKAGSRETQYF.